This T cell receptor beta chain was obtained from a study of cytomegalovirus exposure and HLA in healthy donors. Study at large: Caucasian-associated ancestry cluster membership applied to about 83% of around 400 genotyped donors. Study-level results: In vitro, a few CMV-associated chains proved specific for CMV antigens. The authors later linked a missense DCLRE1C variant to TCR beta V- and J-gene trimming.

This clone turned up a few times. The antigen is not known. CDR1 MNHNY and CDR2 SVGAGI come from the germline V gene (reference sequence). The V end lost 2 bases, the J end lost 3 bases, and 11 bases lay between the germline ends. This CDR3 has 14 residues. PCR employed 60 Vbeta and 13 Jbeta primers. Profiled with immunoSEQ multiplex PCR; TCRdb holds only in-frame clones, not every one. The table includes about 170,000 clones, 80% detected once. The rearrangement uses TRBV6-6 and TRBJ2-7; TRBD1 might be the D (6 bases). Material for sequencing was PBMCs. The origin of this receptor is a man aged 25 to 40 in good health and CMV-seropositive. As DNA, the CDR3 is TGTGCCAGCAGTTACGAGGACAGAGACTACGAGCAGTACTTC. This sequence encodes CASSYEDRDYEQYF.